The rows below give T cell receptor beta chains drawn from one sample of a study of cytomegalovirus exposure and HLA in healthy donors. Assay used: immunoSEQ multiplex PCR; TCRdb lists only in-frame clones, some missing. This table holds some 150,000 clones, about 80% found once. Material for sequencing was PBMCs. These receptors all stem from a man in his forties in good health and CMV-seropositive. Each CDR3 is given with its conserved first and last residue. D genes are given only for firm matches. For some rows the clone size is stated as once, few or many, or as a class when expanded; others skip it.

V gene,D gene,clone size,J gene,CDR3 protein,CDR3 DNA
TRBV4-1,TRBD1,medium-sized,TRBJ2-7,CASSLLQGAAYEQYF,TGCGCCAGCAGCCTTCTGCAGGGGGCTGCCTACGAGCAGTACTTC
TRBV19,TRBD2,once,TRBJ2-1,CASSKHLAGGSSYNEQFF,TGTGCCAGTAGTAAACACCTAGCGGGAGGGAGCTCCTACAATGAGCAGTTCTTC
TRBV6-5,TRBD2,NA,TRBJ2-2,CASSSSGRAPSGELFF,TGTGCCAGCAGTTCTAGCGGGAGGGCCCCCTCCGGGGAGCTGTTTTTT
TRBV2,TRBD1,NA,TRBJ2-7,CASTGTGSSYEQYF,TGTGCCAGCACCGGGACAGGGTCATCCTACGAGCAGTACTTC
TRBV19,NA,NA,TRBJ2-5,CASSTRLGQGLKTQYF,TGTGCCAGTAGTACGCGCCTGGGGCAGGGGCTGAAGACCCAGTACTTC
TRBV11-3,TRBD1,once,TRBJ2-2,CASSFGQGAPKLFF,TGTGCCAGCAGCTTTGGACAGGGGGCTCCCAAGCTGTTTTTT
TRBV10-2,TRBD2,NA,TRBJ2-5,CASSETSGASQETQYF,TGCGCCAGCAGTGAGACTAGCGGAGCAAGCCAAGAGACCCAGTACTTC
TRBV7-8,TRBD2,NA,TRBJ2-6,CASSPAGGPGGANGLTF,TGTGCCAGCAGCCCAGCGGGAGGGCCTGGTGGGGCCAACGGCCTGACTTTC
TRBV11-2,TRBD2,NA,TRBJ2-1,CASSLGTRRLAGVNEQFF,TGTGCCAGCAGCTTAGGCACCAGAAGGCTAGCGGGAGTCAATGAGCAGTTCTTC
TRBV18,NA,NA,TRBJ1-2,CATSEDRNYGYTF,TGTGCCACCTCCGAAGACAGGAACTATGGCTACACCTTC
TRBV7-9,TRBD2,NA,TRBJ2-2,CSSSLALGLAGDTGELFF,TGTTCCAGCAGCTTAGCGCTCGGGCTAGCGGGAGACACCGGGGAGCTGTTTTTT
TRBV6-1,TRBD1,NA,TRBJ1-2,CASSSPGQIYGYTF,TGTGCCAGCAGTTCCCCGGGACAGATCTATGGCTACACCTTC
TRBV27,NA,NA,TRBJ2-1,CASSLWVAGYNEQFF,TGTGCCAGCAGTTTATGGGTGGCGGGGTACAATGAGCAGTTCTTC
TRBV5-1,NA,NA,TRBJ2-6,CASQEGSSGANVLTF,TGCGCCAGCCAAGAGGGCAGCTCTGGGGCCAACGTCCTGACTTTC
TRBV7-9,NA,once,TRBJ1-5,CASSLAPEPPQHF,TGTGCCAGCAGCTTAGCCCCAGAACCGCCCCAGCATTTT
TRBV10-1,TRBD2,NA,TRBJ2-4,CASSEKLAAALAKNIQYF,TGCGCCAGCAGTGAAAAACTAGCGGCCGCGTTAGCCAAAAACATTCAGTACTTC
TRBV10-3,NA,NA,TRBJ1-1,CAISEREFNTEAFF,TGTGCCATCAGTGAGCGGGAGTTTAACACTGAAGCTTTCTTT
TRBV6-5,NA,NA,TRBJ2-2,CASSYQTGSNTGELFF,TGTGCCAGCAGTTACCAGACAGGATCGAACACCGGGGAGCTGTTTTTT
TRBV11-2,NA,NA,TRBJ2-5,CASSFGGRLGETQYF,TGTGCCAGCAGCTTCGGGGGAAGGTTAGGGGAGACCCAGTACTTC
TRBV21-1,NA,NA,TRBJ2-2,CASTIDTGELFF,TGTGCCAGCACCATTGACACCGGGGAGCTGTTTTTT
TRBV7-3,NA,once,TRBJ1-1,CASSLGPKGTEAFF,TGTGCCAGCAGCTTAGGCCCAAAGGGGACTGAAGCTTTCTTT
TRBV7-8,NA,once,TRBJ2-7,CASSLVGSISYEQYF,TGTGCCAGCAGCTTAGTGGGCTCTATCTCCTACGAGCAGTACTTC
TRBV18,TRBD1,once,TRBJ1-2,CASSPPIQGARHGYTF,TGTGCCAGCTCACCACCGATTCAGGGGGCGCGTCATGGCTACACCTTC
TRBV28,TRBD1,NA,TRBJ1-2,CASGTDRVYGYTF,TGTGCCAGCGGCACAGACAGGGTCTATGGCTACACCTTC
TRBV21-1,NA,NA,TRBJ2-4,CASSFRSDKRHIQYF,TGTGCCAGTTCCTTTAGAAGTGATAAGCGTCACATTCAGTACTTC
TRBV7-9,NA,NA,TRBJ2-7,CASSFTGGLLGEQYF,TGTGCCAGCAGCTTCACCGGGGGTCTACTAGGCGAGCAGTACTTC
TRBV5-1,TRBD1,NA,TRBJ2-3,CASSLALSTQGAPRTDTQYF,TGCGCCAGCAGCTTGGCCTTAAGTACGCAGGGGGCGCCTAGGACAGATACGCAGTATTTT
TRBV2,NA,NA,TRBJ1-4,CASSVVYSEKLFF,TGTGCCAGCAGTGTGGTATATAGTGAAAAACTGTTTTTT
TRBV29-1,TRBD1,NA,TRBJ1-1,CSAGDRSMNTEAFF,TGCAGCGCAGGGGACAGGTCTATGAACACTGAAGCTTTCTTT
TRBV28,NA,NA,TRBJ2-5,CASSSLMEVSETQYF,TGTGCCAGCAGCTCACTGATGGAGGTGTCGGAGACCCAGTACTTC
TRBV18,TRBD2,NA,TRBJ2-1,CASSPPSGMLYNEQFF,TGTGCCAGCTCACCACCTAGCGGGATGCTTTACAATGAGCAGTTCTTC
TRBV29-1,NA,NA,TRBJ2-3,CSVAESGSSTDTQYF,TGCAGCGTTGCAGAATCCGGTTCTAGCACAGATACGCAGTATTTT
TRBV19,NA,once,TRBJ2-2,CASSRVGGNTGELFF,TGTGCCAGTTCGAGAGTGGGAGGGAACACCGGGGAGCTGTTTTTT
TRBV6-6,TRBD1,NA,TRBJ1-2,CASTPGQLSGVYGYTF,TGTGCCAGTACGCCGGGACAGCTGTCGGGCGTCTATGGCTACACCTTC
TRBV19,NA,once,TRBJ2-3,CASNIGGLDTQYF,TGTGCCAGTAATATCGGAGGGTTAGATACGCAGTATTTT
TRBV6-1,NA,NA,TRBJ1-2,CASSEYRVRNGYTF,TGTGCCAGCAGTGAATATCGGGTCCGCAATGGCTACACCTTC
TRBV9,NA,NA,TRBJ1-1,CASSVGRKNTEAFF,TGTGCCAGCAGCGTAGGCAGGAAGAACACTGAAGCTTTCTTT
TRBV9,TRBD1,NA,TRBJ1-5,CASSDGTGDFHQPQHF,TGTGCCAGCAGCGACGGGACAGGGGATTTCCATCAGCCCCAGCATTTT
TRBV5-1,TRBD2,NA,TRBJ2-3,CASSLIASGPDTQYF,TGCGCCAGCAGCTTGATTGCTAGCGGGCCAGATACGCAGTATTTT
TRBV27,TRBD1,NA,TRBJ1-1,CASSWGQIINTEAFF,TGTGCCAGCAGTTGGGGACAGATAATTAACACTGAAGCTTTCTTT
TRBV6-5,TRBD1,NA,TRBJ2-3,CASRRDRGRDTQYF,TGTGCCAGCAGGAGGGACAGGGGGCGGGATACGCAGTATTTT
TRBV7-2,TRBD1,NA,TRBJ1-4,CASSLGQGANEKLFF,TGTGCCAGCAGCTTAGGACAGGGAGCCAATGAAAAACTGTTTTTT
TRBV7-6,NA,once,TRBJ2-5,CASSLGGTPPQETQYF,TGTGCCAGCAGCTTAGGCGGGACCCCCCCTCAAGAGACCCAGTACTTC
TRBV7-2,NA,NA,TRBJ2-3,CASSLRGGAGLNTDTQYF,TGTGCCAGCAGCCTGAGGGGGGGGGCGGGGCTGAACACAGATACGCAGTATTTT
TRBV28,TRBD2,NA,TRBJ2-1,CASSFPRRGDNEQFF,TGTGCCAGCAGTTTTCCCCGGCGGGGGGACAATGAGCAGTTCTTC
TRBV7-9,NA,NA,TRBJ2-7,CASSLAGVPLSYEQYF,TGTGCCAGCAGCTTAGCAGGGGTACCCCTCTCCTACGAGCAGTACTTC
TRBV19,TRBD1,NA,TRBJ2-1,CASSIDLPGQGDEQFF,TGTGCCAGTAGTATAGACCTACCGGGACAGGGGGATGAGCAGTTCTTC
TRBV27,NA,few,TRBJ1-1,CASSLGPSGGGLNTEAFF,TGTGCCAGCAGTTTAGGGCCAAGTGGCGGGGGTTTGAACACTGAAGCTTTCTTT
TRBV28,TRBD2,NA,TRBJ2-7,CASSSGGRPYEQYF,TGTGCCAGCAGTTCGGGAGGCCGTCCCTACGAGCAGTACTTC
TRBV7-9,NA,NA,TRBJ2-2,CAGLTGLPSGELFF,TGTGCCGGGCTCACAGGACTACCCTCGGGGGAGCTGTTTTTT
TRBV2,TRBD1,NA,TRBJ2-4,CASGGQGAGNSQYF,TGTGCCAGTGGGGGACAGGGGGCTGGAAACAGTCAGTACTTC
TRBV9,TRBD1,NA,TRBJ2-2,CASSPGTESNTGELFF,TGTGCCAGCAGCCCGGGGACAGAATCAAACACCGGGGAGCTGTTTTTT
TRBV7-6,NA,NA,TRBJ2-1,CASSSRGSSYNEQFF,TGTGCCAGCAGCTCGCGGGGTAGCTCCTACAATGAGCAGTTCTTC
TRBV4-2,NA,NA,TRBJ1-3,CASSRSALDSGNTIYF,TGTGCCAGCAGCCGAAGCGCGTTGGACTCTGGAAACACCATATATTTT